The 30 T cell receptor beta chains listed next were all sequenced from one sample in a study of blood T cell repertoires in COVID-19. Here immunoSEQ multiplex PCR was the method, and the copy in TCRdb shows in-frame clones only, minus some. Of 70,000 to 75,000 clones listed, approximately 90% are singletons. The sequenced material came from peripheral blood. The receptors shown here come from a woman under 30 with acute or convalescent COVID-19.

The chain combines TRBV27 with TRBJ2-1; 9 bases are a match to TRBD2. With 5 bases clipped from V and 4 bases from J, the junction kept 12 bases outside the gene matches. The CDR3 is 17 residues long. Germline CDR1 MNHEY, CDR2 SMNVEV (reference sequence). The CDR3 sequence: CASSPALVAGVYNEQFF. CDR3 nucleotide sequence: TGTGCCAGCAGTCCCGCTTTAGTAGCGGGGGTTTACAATGAGCAGTTCTTC.

For this clone: Germline and junction disagree at one end, which may indicate a read error. V usage is TRBV29-1 and J usage is TRBJ1-2; no reliable D call. Germline CDR1 SQVTM, CDR2 ANQGSEA. This CDR3 is built from 12 residues. CDR3 residues: CSAERQAYGYTF. The CDR3 nucleotides read TGCAGCGCTGAAAGGCAGGCCTATGGCTACACCTTC.

The chain combines TRBV4-2 with TRBJ1-5; 7 nucleotides agree with TRBD1. After removal of 4 bases from V and 7 bases from J, the junction contained 10 bases not matched to a gene. The germline V gene has CDR1 LGHNA and CDR2 YNFKEQ. This CDR3 has 15 residues. DNA of the CDR3: TGTGCCAGCAGCCCACAAGGGGGCGCAGGGCAGCCCCAGCATTTT. It specifies CASSPQGGAGQPQHF.

The chain joins TRBV28 to TRBJ2-3, with unresolved D. The CDR3 has 11 amino acids. V lost 8 bases, J lost 4 bases, and 7 bases lay in between. Germline V gives CDR1 MDHEN, CDR2 SYDVKM. The chain's CDR3 is CASRSPDTQYF. CDR3 nucleotide sequence: TGTGCCAGCCGGAGTCCAGATACGCAGTATTTT.

V is TRBV5-5 and J is TRBJ1-1; the match to TRBD1 covers 9 bases. Germline CDR1 is SGHKS and CDR2 is YYEKEE (reference sequence). Unmatched junction bases numbered 9, after V lost 4 bases and J lost 5 bases. This CDR3 has 15 amino acids. The CDR3 spells CASSGYRGLRTEAFF. CDR3 bases: TGTGCCAGCAGCGGGTACAGGGGGCTACGGACTGAAGCTTTCTTT.

The rearrangement joins TRBV30 to TRBJ2-5; 7 bases are a match to TRBD1. V lost 4 bases, J lost 6 bases, and 5 bases stayed unmatched. The CDR3 spans 12 residues. CDR1 and CDR2 (germline): GTSNPN, SVGIG (reference sequence). CDR3 loop: CAWNRGGKTQYF. CDR3 coding DNA: TGTGCCTGGAACAGGGGCGGAAAGACCCAGTACTTC.

The chain joins TRBV5-6 to TRBJ2-7; TRBD1 matches at 10 bases. This CDR3 has 14 residues. The V segment lost 2 bases and the J segment 2 bases; nucleotides outside the gene matches: 1. The V gene's germline CDR1 is SGHDT and CDR2 YYEEEE. The CDR3: CASSFGTGAYEQYF. CDR3 nucleotides: TGTGCCAGCAGCTTCGGGACAGGGGCCTACGAGCAGTACTTC.

The J gene is TRBJ2-2, the V gene TRBV4-1; TRBD1 aligns across 10 bases. In germline, CDR1 is MGHRA, CDR2 YSYEKL. Losses at the gene ends were 1 base for V and 4 bases for J; bases not matched to a gene: 0. This CDR3 is built from 15 residues. The CDR3 DNA reads as TGCGCCAGCAGCCAAGGACAGGGGGCCACCGGGGAGCTGTTTTTT. This translates into CASSQGQGATGELFF.

This chain connects TRBV6-5 to TRBJ1-3; 7 positions match TRBD1. This CDR3 comprises 14 residues. The V gene's germline CDR1 is MNHEY and CDR2 SVGAGI. V shed 6 bases and J 7 bases; nucleotides not matched to a gene: 9. The CDR3 nucleotides are TGTGCCAGCAGACCGACAGGGCTGAGGAACACCATATATTTT. Translation gives CASRPTGLRNTIYF.

The V and J genes are TRBV19 and TRBJ1-1, with 8 bases aligning to TRBD1. The junction had 6 bases not matched to a gene; V was cut back by 6 bases and J by 6 bases. Germline V gene lookup returns CDR1 LNHDA and CDR2 SQIVND (reference sequence). The CDR3 totals 13 residues. The CDR3 protein is CASRETGEAEAFF. CDR3 nucleotide sequence: TGTGCCAGTAGAGAGACAGGGGAGGCTGAAGCTTTCTTT. The full variable domain, its missing parts supplied by reference TRBV19 and TRBJ1-1, is DGGITQSPKYLFRKEGQNVTLSCEQNLNHDAMYWYRQDPGQGLRLIYYSQIVNDFQKGDIAEGYSVSREKKESFPLTVTSAQKNPTAFYLCASRETGEAEAFFGQGTRLTVV.

CDR3 DNA sequence: TGTGCCAGCAGTTCCCTATATAGCAATCAGCCCCAGCATTTT. Translated: CASSSLYSNQPQHF. The chain carries TRBV28 and TRBJ1-5; D is uncertain. Trimming stripped 4 bases from V and 0 bases from J, with 7 bases between. Germline CDR1 is MDHEN and CDR2 is SYDVKM. The CDR3 length is 14 residues. The full variable domain, its missing parts supplied by reference TRBV28 and TRBJ1-5, is DVKVTQSSRYLVKRTGEKVFLECVQDMDHENMFWYRQDPGLGLRLIYFSYDVKMKEKGDIPEGYSVSREKKERFSLILESASTNQTSMYLCASSSLYSNQPQHFGDGTRLSIL.

The gene calls are TRBV7-8 and TRBJ1-1; weak D call: TRBD1 (5 bases). Trimming shortened V by 5 bases and J by 10 bases, and 17 bases separated the two germline ends. CDR1 and CDR2 (germline): SGHVS, FQNEAQ. CDR3 length equals 13 residues. The chain's CDR3 is CASSRARAGLAFF. In DNA, the CDR3 is TGTGCCAGCAGCCGAGCGCGAGCAGGGCTAGCTTTCTTT.

This clone was seen only once. This chain uses TRBV30 with TRBJ2-7, with D perhaps TRBD1 (6 bases). V was trimmed by 3 bases and J by 4 bases, leaving 10 bases between them. The CDR3 sequence is 12 residues long. Germline lookup yields CDR1 GTSNPN and CDR2 SVGIG (reference sequence). The CDR3 protein is CAWRDSGYEQYF. Here the CDR3 DNA reads TGTGCCTGGAGGGACAGTGGGTACGAGCAGTACTTC.

The chain has TRBV28 and TRBJ2-7, with 9 bases matching TRBD1. CDR3 length equals 15 residues. From germline, CDR1 is MDHEN and CDR2 SYDVKM. V gave up 6 bases and J gave up 6 bases; unmatched junction bases: 12. In nucleotides, the CDR3 is TGTGCCAGCAGCGGCGGAGGGACAGGGAACATCGAGCAGTACTTC. Its protein is CASSGGGTGNIEQYF. The variable domain in full, completed from reference TRBV28 and TRBJ2-7, reads DVKVTQSSRYLVKRTGEKVFLECVQDMDHENMFWYRQDPGLGLRLIYFSYDVKMKEKGDIPEGYSVSREKKERFSLILESASTNQTSMYLCASSGGGTGNIEQYFGPGTRLTVT.

This clone appeared a single time. The gene calls are TRBV21-1 and TRBJ2-5; the table's D gene call, TRBD2, was not cross checked with the DNA. TRBV21-1 is designated a pseudogene. The CDR3 consists of 17 residues. Here the CDR3 reads CASSDPWGEGGQETQYF. The CDR3, as DNA: TGTGCCAGCAGCGACCCTTGGGGGGAGGGAGGACAAGAGACCCAGTACTTC.

V gene TRBV7-2 combines with J gene TRBJ2-2, with TRBD2 identical over 14 bases. Per germline, CDR1 SGHTA and CDR2 FQGNSA. This CDR3 comprises 18 residues. V lost 4 bases and J lost 4; bases outside the gene matches: 8. This CDR3 reads CASSSRTSGRSSTGELFF. CDR3 in DNA: TGTGCCAGCAGCTCACGGACTAGCGGGAGGTCTTCCACCGGGGAGCTGTTTTTT.

This chain connects TRBV3-1 (or the pseudogene TRBV3-2) to TRBJ1-1; TRBD1 is a possible D gene (5 bases). Per the germline V gene, CDR1 is LGHDT and CDR2 is YNNKEL (reference sequence). V lost 0 bases and J 1 base, leaving 12 bases between the germline ends. This CDR3 spans 16 amino acids. This chain's CDR3 is CASSQELFTGNTEAFF. The CDR3 DNA sequence: TGTGCCAGCAGCCAAGAACTTTTCACAGGGAACACTGAAGCTTTCTTT.

V and J are TRBV5-5 and TRBJ2-7; D is undetermined. Germline V gene sequence: CDR1 SGHKS, CDR2 YYEKEE (reference sequence). The CDR3 covers 12 residues. V gave up 6 bases and J gave up 2 bases, with 9 bases separating them. The CDR3 protein is CASTTGPYEQYF. The CDR3, as DNA: TGTGCCAGCACCACTGGGCCCTACGAGCAGTACTTC.

This chain connects TRBV3-1 (or the pseudogene TRBV3-2) to TRBJ2-3; 7 nucleotides agree with TRBD2. The CDR3 loop spans 15 amino acids. Trimming at V came to 4 bases and at J to 2 bases, leaving 6 bases not matched to a gene. CDR1 LGHDT and CDR2 YNNKEL come from the germline V gene (reference sequence). The DNA of the CDR3 is TGTGCCAGCAGCCTTGGGAGGGTGGCCACAGATACGCAGTATTTT. Protein: CASSLGRVATDTQYF.

The V call is TRBV15, the J call TRBJ1-5; perhaps TRBD1 as D (5 bases). Trimming pared 5 bases from V and 9 bases from J, leaving 14 bases between. This CDR3 spans 13 amino acids. CDR1 is LNHNV and CDR2 is YYDKDF in the germline V gene (reference sequence). The CDR3 DNA follows: TGTGCCACCAGCTATGCTCGGGGGACGCCCCAGCATTTT. It codes for CATSYARGTPQHF.

The chain uses TRBV5-6 and TRBJ1-5; perhaps TRBD1 as D (6 bases). CDR1 is SGHDT and CDR2 is YYEEEE in the germline V gene. The CDR3 spans 16 residues. Trimming cost V 0 bases and J 4 bases, with 14 bases left between them. The DNA of the CDR3 is TGTGCCAGCAGCTTGGCGGGGGGCAAATGGAATCAGCCCCAGCATTTT. Amino acids: CASSLAGGKWNQPQHF.

The V and J genes are TRBV19 and TRBJ1-1; a weak D match, TRBD1 (5 bases). The CDR3 is made up of 14 amino acids. The V end lost 5 bases, the J end lost 4 bases, and 14 bases lay between the germline ends. Germline values: CDR1 LNHDA, CDR2 SQIVND (reference sequence). As DNA, the CDR3 is TGTGCCAGTAGTCCCACGGGGGGGTTCACTGAAGCTTTCTTT. Residues: CASSPTGGFTEAFF.

This clone has a single count. The chain joins TRBV28 to TRBJ1-1; tentatively, D is TRBD1 (6 bases). From germline, CDR1 is MDHEN and CDR2 SYDVKM. The CDR3 extends over 15 amino acids. V lost 3 bases, J lost 4 bases, and 15 bases lay in between. The chain's CDR3 is CASSLGQTASTEAFF. In DNA form, the CDR3 reads TGTGCCAGCAGTTTGGGACAAACGGCGAGCACTGAAGCTTTCTTT.

The chain uses TRBV24-1 and TRBJ2-7; a possible D gene is TRBD2 (6 bases). The CDR3 extends over 16 amino acids. Trimming left V 4 bases short and J 2 bases short, with 17 bases between. Germline lookup yields CDR1 KGHDR and CDR2 SFDVKD. The CDR3 nucleotides read TGTGCCACCAGTGAAATGACAGAGCGGGCCGCCTACGAGCAGTACTTC. Its protein is CATSEMTERAAYEQYF.

V gene TRBV5-1 combines with J gene TRBJ2-3; 11 bases map to TRBD2. Looked up from germline, CDR1 is SGHRS and CDR2 is YFSETQ. Trimming took 1 base from V and 5 from J; bases not matched to a gene: 9. The CDR3 runs 17 residues. The CDR3 spells CASSLMGSGGAGDTQYF. In nucleotides, the CDR3 is TGCGCCAGCAGCTTGATGGGTAGCGGGGGGGCCGGAGATACGCAGTATTTT.

This chain uses TRBV2 with TRBJ1-6; no firm D call. Trimming pared 5 bases from V and 10 bases from J, leaving 12 bases between. CDR1 and CDR2 (germline): SNHLY, FYNNEI. There are 13 residues in the CDR3. In DNA form, the CDR3 reads TGTGCCAGCAGTCCGGGGTCACAGTCACCCCTCCACTTT. Its translation: CASSPGSQSPLHF.

This chain links TRBV2 with TRBJ2-6; 10 bases map to TRBD1. This CDR3 is built from 17 residues. V lost 3 bases and J lost 0; bases outside the gene matches: 2. Germline CDR1 and CDR2: SNHLY and FYNNEI. CDR3 amino acids: CASSEGTGVSGANVLTF. CDR3 nucleotide sequence: TGTGCCAGCAGTGAGGGGACAGGGGTCTCTGGGGCCAACGTCCTGACTTTC.

V gene TRBV7-8 combines with J gene TRBJ2-1, with 8 bases lining up with TRBD1. The CDR3 covers 16 residues. The V and J ends lost 5 bases and 9 bases, in that order; junction bases with no gene match: 15. Germline V lookup: CDR1 SGHVS, CDR2 FQNEAQ. CDR3 nucleotide sequence: TGTGCCAGCAGCAAACGACAGGGGCTGTTGGGGGGTGAGCAGTTCTTC. This sequence encodes CASSKRQGLLGGEQFF.

The J gene is TRBJ1-1, the V gene TRBV29-1; D is undetermined. The CDR3 sequence is 13 residues long. The germline V gene encodes CDR1 SQVTM and CDR2 ANQGSEA. V was cut by 1 base and J by 0 bases, with 6 bases left in between. The CDR3 region is CSVEGRLNTEAFF. The CDR3 coding sequence is TGCAGCGTTGAAGGCAGATTGAACACTGAAGCTTTCTTT.

V gene TRBV7-6 combines with J gene TRBJ2-5; tentative D call: TRBD1 (7 bases). V gave up 2 bases and J gave up 4 bases, with 14 bases separating them. Germline V gives CDR1 SGHVS, CDR2 FNYEAQ. The CDR3 contains 15 residues. The CDR3 sequence: CASSLNRGGRETQYF. The CDR3 DNA sequence: TGTGCCAGCAGCTTAAACAGGGGAGGACGAGAGACCCAGTACTTC.